The T cell receptor (beta chain) described here comes from a study of T-cell reconstitution after alpha-beta-depleted transplantation in children. The authors prepared the TCRbeta library with unique molecular identifiers. TCRdb used MiXCR to reprocess the PCR reads, holding one entry per CDR3 protein. The sample has 280,000 or so distinct CDR3 sequences; roughly 11% are singletons. In its sample, this clonotype was seen a few times. Its target is not known. Study-wide findings and caveats: Surviving recipient cells, namely T cells and thymic progenitors, were the source of high day-60 TCRbeta diversity in some patients.

This CDR3 is 11 amino acids long. From germline, CDR1 is MDHEN and CDR2 SYDVKM. V was clipped by 9 bases and J by 6 bases, with 12 bases between them. The chain couples TRBV28 to TRBJ2-7; TRBD1 might be the D (5 bases). The specimen was peripheral blood, collected 180 days after TCRalphabeta/CD19-depleted stem cell transplant. The source is a male patient aged 2 to 10 who had a stem cell transplant for chronic granulomatous disease, so the T cells may come from the graft donor. The CDR3, as DNA: TGTGCCAGTCAGGGAAGGGGCGAGCAGTACTTC. This sequence encodes CASQGRGEQYF. The full variable domain, with the rest looked up from reference TRBV28 and TRBJ2-7, is DVKVTQSSRYLVKRTGEKVFLECVQDMDHENMFWYRQDPGLGLRLIYFSYDVKMKEKGDIPEGYSVSREKKERFSLILESASTNQTSMYLCASQGRGEQYFGPGTRLTVT.